The 24 T cell receptor beta chains in this list originate from one sample, sequenced in a study of CD8+CD57+ T cells in acquired aplastic anemia. Profiling that covered TCR beta VDJ and CDR3 relied on genomic DNA as its template. Each CDR3 protein gets one entry after TCRdb re-called the reads with MiXCR. The sample lists around 230,000 distinct CDR3 sequences, 60% to 65% occurring once. Sequences were obtained from sorted CD4+, CD8+, or CD8+CD57+ T cells (not recorded which) from PBMCs. Source of these receptors: a human donor in good health.

The count of this clonotype is one. The chain couples TRBV15 to TRBJ1-2, with 8 bases identical to TRBD1. The V gene end was trimmed by 6 bases and the J gene end by 0 bases; junction bases not matched to a gene: 6. From germline, CDR1 is LNHNV and CDR2 YYDKDF (reference sequence). CDR3 size: 15 residues. In nucleotides, the CDR3 is TGTGCCACCAGGACCGACAGGGGAACTAACTATGGCTACACCTTC. Translated, it gives CATRTDRGTNYGYTF.

Worth noting for this clonotype: Sequence at one end of the junction differs from germline and may be a read error. The rearrangement uses TRBV7-9 and TRBJ1-2, with D uncertain. This CDR3 is built from 12 residues. The germline gives CDR1 SEHNR, CDR2 FQNEAQ (reference sequence). The CDR3 sequence: CASSLVGGGCTF. The DNA for the CDR3 is TGCGCCAGCAGCTTAGTAGGAGGCGGCTGCACCTTC.

This rearrangement joins TRBV20-1 to TRBJ1-6; the D is unclear. CDR1 and CDR2 from the germline V gene are DFQATT and SNEGSKA (reference sequence). The length of the CDR3 is 14 residues. V was shortened by 0 bases and J by 8 bases, with 11 bases between the two germline ends. For the CDR3, the DNA is TGCAGTGCTAGAGATTCGGGTGTTCATTCACCCCTCCACTTT. Its translation: CSARDSGVHSPLHF.

A few counts support this clonotype. The rearrangement joins TRBV25-1 to TRBJ2-7; TRBD1 is a possible D gene (5 bases). CDR1 MGHDK and CDR2 SYGVNS come from the germline V gene. The CDR3 is made up of 14 amino acids. Trimming took 8 bases from V and 0 from J, leaving 14 bases between them. The CDR3 nucleotides are TGTGCCAGCGCCTCTAGGGGTAGCTCCTACGAGCAGTACTTC. Translated, it gives CASASRGSSYEQYF.

The chain links TRBV7-3 to TRBJ2-7; no firm D call. The CDR3 runs 15 residues. Germline CDR1 and CDR2: SGHTA and FQGTGA. Trimming took off 5 bases at V and 2 bases at J, with 16 bases between the two ends. The CDR3 DNA reads TGTGCCAGCAGCCCTTCATCCCAACCCGCCTACGAGCAGTACTTC. The encoded protein is CASSPSSQPAYEQYF. The full variable domain, its missing parts supplied by reference TRBV7-3 and TRBJ2-7, is GAGVSQTPSNKVTEKGKYVELRCDPISGHTALYWYRQSLGQGPEFLIYFQGTGAADDSGLPNDRFFAVRPEGSVSTLKIQRTERGDSAVYLCASSPSSQPAYEQYFGPGTRLTVT.

CDR3: CSARVPLTGTGRIYEQYF. The CDR3 DNA is TGCAGTGCTAGAGTCCCGCTGACGGGGACAGGGAGAATCTACGAGCAGTACTTC. The V call is TRBV20-1, the J call TRBJ2-7; 9 bases are shared with TRBD1. This CDR3 spans 18 amino acids. Trimming at V came to 1 base and at J to 3 bases, leaving 16 bases not matched to a gene. CDR1 is DFQATT and CDR2 is SNEGSKA in the germline V gene (reference sequence).

The V gene is TRBV4-1, the J gene TRBJ2-3; D gene ambiguous. CDR1 is MGHRA and CDR2 is YSYEKL in the germline V gene. Between the trimmed V and J ends, which lost 0 bases and 4 bases, there was a span of 8 bases. This CDR3 is 14 amino acids long. CDR3 sequence: CASSQERQADTQYF. The CDR3 nucleotides are TGCGCCAGCAGCCAAGAGAGGCAAGCAGATACGCAGTATTTT.

The chain joins TRBV20-1 to TRBJ2-3; 7 positions match TRBD2. There are 14 residues in the CDR3. Germline V lookup: CDR1 DFQATT, CDR2 SNEGSKA (reference sequence). The trim removed 5 bases at V and 2 bases at J, leaving 7 bases unmatched. Here the CDR3 DNA reads TGCAGTGCTGCTAGGGACTACAACACAGATACGCAGTATTTT. This gives the protein CSAARDYNTDTQYF.

The chain links TRBV10-1 to TRBJ1-2; no definite D call. This CDR3 has 14 residues. Germline V gives CDR1 WNHNN, CDR2 SYGVQD (reference sequence). Trimming removed 4 bases from V and 5 bases from J, with 14 bases in between. The CDR3 nucleotides read TGCGCCAGCAGTGCCACACCCTCATTATATGGCTACACCTTC. Its translation: CASSATPSLYGYTF.

The chain has TRBV7-9 and TRBJ1-1; D gene uncertain. This CDR3 spans 13 amino acids. V was shortened by 5 bases and J by 4 bases, with 11 bases between the two germline ends. Germline V gives CDR1 SEHNR, CDR2 FQNEAQ (reference sequence). The CDR3 is CASSLDWGTEAFF. DNA for the CDR3: TGTGCCAGCAGCCTCGACTGGGGCACTGAAGCTTTCTTT. Based on the CDR3 plus reference TRBV7-9 and TRBJ1-1, the full variable domain is DTGVSQNPRHKITKRGQNVTFRCDPISEHNRLYWYRQTLGQGPEFLTYFQNEAQLEKSRLLSDRFSAERPKGSFSTLEIQRTEQGDSAMYLCASSLDWGTEAFFGQGTRLTVV.

In its sample, this clonotype was seen a few times. The chain's CDR3 is CSATQGPADTGELFF. CDR3 sequence (DNA): TGCAGTGCTACCCAGGGCCCGGCGGACACCGGGGAGCTGTTTTTT. The rearrangement uses TRBV20-1 and TRBJ2-2, with D perhaps matching TRBD1 (5 bases). Germline V gene data show CDR1 as DFQATT and CDR2 as SNEGSKA (reference sequence). The V and J ends lost 4 bases and 3 bases respectively, with 15 bases between them. This CDR3 has 15 amino acids.

This sequence joins TRBV9 and TRBJ2-7; TRBD1 agrees at 10 bases. V lost 3 bases and J lost 5; bases outside the gene matches: 8. The CDR3 runs to 15 residues. The germline CDR1 and CDR2 sequences are SGDLS and YYNGEE. CDR3 in amino acids: CASSGGQGGRDEQYF. In DNA form, the CDR3 reads TGTGCCAGCAGCGGAGGACAGGGGGGGCGCGACGAGCAGTACTTC.

J is TRBJ2-3 and V is TRBV9; D is uncertain. The CDR3 runs 15 residues. V lost 2 bases and J 2 bases, leaving 12 bases between the germline ends. Germline V gene lookup returns CDR1 SGDLS and CDR2 YYNGEE. The CDR3, as DNA: TGTGCCAGCAGCGTGAGCCCTCGCTCCACAGATACGCAGTATTTT. It encodes CASSVSPRSTDTQYF.

The chain has TRBV11-2 and TRBJ2-1, with 9 nucleotides matching TRBD2. Trimming took 4 bases from V and 8 from J; bases not matched to a gene: 9. The CDR3 runs to 15 residues. CDR1 is SGHAT, CDR2 FQNNGV, per germline. DNA for the CDR3: TGTGCCAGCAGCTGGGGGACTAGCCTAGCCGATGAGCAGTTCTTC. Translation: CASSWGTSLADEQFF.

V usage is TRBV10-3 and J usage is TRBJ1-6; D is perhaps TRBD1 (5 bases). The CDR3 totals 14 residues. Looked up from germline, CDR1 is ENHRY and CDR2 is SYGVKD. The V end was cut by 2 bases, the J end by 10 bases, with 12 bases between. The CDR3 bases are TGTGCCATCAGTGAGAGCAGGGAAGGGTCACCCCTCCACTTT. As protein: CAISESREGSPLHF.

The V call is TRBV9, the J call TRBJ2-7, with TRBD2 matching over 9 bases. The CDR3 extends over 14 amino acids. Germline CDR1 is SGDLS and CDR2 is YYNGEE. With V trimmed by 1 base and J by 1 base, 0 bases remained unmatched. The CDR3 DNA is TGTGCCAGCAGCGTAACTAGCGGGTCCTACGAGCAGTACTTC. This codes for CASSVTSGSYEQYF.

The chain couples TRBV10-1 to TRBJ2-7; D may be TRBD2 (5 bases). The CDR3 consists of 16 residues. V dropped 3 bases and J dropped 2 bases, with 17 bases sitting between them. Germline lookup yields CDR1 WNHNN and CDR2 SYGVQD (reference sequence). CDR3 nucleotides: TGCGCCAGCAGTGAATGGAGGCCCCAGAGGACCTACGAGCAGTACGTC. Residues: CASSEWRPQRTYEQYV.

This chain connects TRBV11-1 to TRBJ1-6; 7 bases are a match to TRBD1. Trimming removed 5 bases from V and 11 bases from J; junction bases left unmatched: 6. The germline gives CDR1 SGHAT, CDR2 FQDESV (reference sequence). The CDR3 sequence is 13 residues long. CDR3 amino acids: CASSLGQAAPLHF. DNA of the CDR3: TGTGCCAGCAGCCTCGGACAGGCCGCACCCCTCCACTTT.

V gene TRBV10-2 combines with J gene TRBJ2-2; 7 positions agree with TRBD1. CDR3 length equals 15 residues. CDR1 and CDR2 (germline): WSHSY, SAAADI. The ends lost 1 base at V and 3 bases at J; junction bases unmatched: 2. CDR3 DNA sequence: TGCGCCAGCAGTGAGTGGGGACAGTACACCGGGGAGCTGTTTTTT. Protein sequence: CASSEWGQYTGELFF.

In regard to this clonotype: This may be a read error, as it is one base from a much larger clone. V usage is TRBV10-3 and J usage is TRBJ2-2; 7 bases match TRBD2. After removal of 10 bases from V and 3 bases from J, the junction contained 14 bases not matched to a gene. The CDR3 has 16 residues. In germline, CDR1 is ENHRY, CDR2 SYGVKD. The CDR3 nucleotides are TGTGCCAGCCAGACCCCACGGGGAGGGTACACCGGGGAGCTGTTTTTT. Amino acid sequence: CASQTPRGGYTGELFF.

V usage is TRBV29-1 and J usage is TRBJ2-7, with a weak D call TRBD1 (5 bases). Germline lookup yields CDR1 SQVTM and CDR2 ANQGSEA. The CDR3 spans 14 residues. V was cut by 0 bases and J by 0 bases, with 9 bases left in between. The DNA of the CDR3 is TGCAGCGTTGAAGATACACAGGCCTCCTACGAGCAGTACTTC. It yields the protein CSVEDTQASYEQYF.

The table lists this clonotype with a few counts. Written as DNA, the CDR3 is TGTGCCAGCAGTGAATTCGCAGGACCTATGAACACTGAAGCTTTCTTT. It specifies CASSEFAGPMNTEAFF. The chain uses TRBV25-1 and TRBJ1-1; no definite D call. This CDR3 region has 16 residues. Trimming stripped 1 base from V and 0 bases from J, with 12 bases between. In germline, CDR1 is MGHDK, CDR2 SYGVNS.

The V call is TRBV7-9, the J call TRBJ2-3; D possibly corresponds to TRBD2 (5 bases). Between the trimmed V and J ends, which lost 4 bases and 7 bases, there was a span of 18 bases. Looked up from germline, CDR1 is SEHNR and CDR2 is FQNEAQ (reference sequence). The CDR3 spans 15 residues. The CDR3 DNA is TGTGCCAGCAGCTCCATCATGACCGGGGAGAATACGCAGTATTTT. Translation gives CASSSIMTGENTQYF.

About this clonotype itself: One junction end disagrees with the germline gene, perhaps due to a read error. The V gene is TRBV7-2, the J gene TRBJ2-1; 9 bases align to TRBD2. The CDR3 is made up of 16 amino acids. Germline V gene data show CDR1 as SGHTA and CDR2 as FQGNSA. The CDR3 sequence is CASSLVGVAGAGEQFF. In DNA form, the CDR3 reads TGTGCCAGCAGTTTAGTGGGAGTAGCGGGAGCCGGTGAGCAGTTCTTC. The full variable domain, its missing parts supplied by reference TRBV7-2 and TRBJ2-1, is GAGVSQSPSNKVTEKGKDVELRCDPISGHTALYWYRQSLGQGLEFLIYFQGNSAPDKSGLPSDRFSAERTGGSVSTLTIQRTQQEDSAVYLCASSLVGVAGAGEQFFGPGTRLTVL.